This paragraph covers one T cell receptor (beta chain) sequence. Antigen unknown. After removal of 7 bases from V and 5 bases from J, the junction contained 7 bases not matched to a gene. The CDR3 extends over 14 amino acids. From germline, CDR1 is MDHEN and CDR2 SYDVKM. After constant-region reverse-primer amplification, full-length variable regions underwent semi-nested PCR with Nested Universal Primer A. Using its own MiXCR run on the 5' RACE reads, TCRdb lists one record per CDR3 protein. The table shows approximately 53,000 distinct CDR3 sequences, with roughly 30% occurring only once. Broader study findings: The larger-cohort validation was restricted to a single TCR beta V-J rearrangement rather than whole repertoires. Tumor memory CD4+ T cell TCR gene usage was found to cluster with blood and lymph node memory CD4+ cells and with lymph node naive CD4+ cells.

Memory CD4+ cells were defined as CD4+CD45RO+CD25-. V usage is TRBV28 and J usage is TRBJ2-1; 8 positions agree with TRBD2. The sequenced material came from tumor-infiltrating memory CD4+ T cells sorted from the breast tumor. Regarding subset: memory CD4+ T cells, CD4+CD45RO+CD25-. This TCR was recovered from a female donor with breast cancer. CDR3 bases: TGTGCCAGCAAGGCGGGAGGTGGGAACAATGAGCAGTTCTTC. Amino acids: CASKAGGGNNEQFF. The entire variable domain, with the rest obtained from reference TRBV28 and TRBJ2-1, is as follows: DVKVTQSSRYLVKRTGEKVFLECVQDMDHENMFWYRQDPGLGLRLIYFSYDVKMKEKGDIPEGYSVSREKKERFSLILESASTNQTSMYLCASKAGGGNNEQFFGPGTRLTVL.